This TCR beta chain was sequenced during a study of blood T cell repertoires in COVID-19. Study background: The United States, Italy and Spain provided the acute and convalescent COVID-19 samples. Sources were T cells, B-cell-depleted T cells, or PBMCs; the material itself was cDNA or gDNA.

Germline V lookup: CDR1 LNHNV, CDR2 YYDKDF (reference sequence). V lost 1 base, J lost 5 bases, and 10 bases lay in between. This CDR3 contains 14 residues. Under the authors' procedure: Estimates of nucleated cell counts were drawn from the amplification of reference gene primers. The assay was immunoSEQ multiplex PCR, and TCRdb's table has in-frame clones only and misses some. V and J calls and clone size are copied from that table; D and trimming were computed from the DNA. The profile shows around 250,000 clones, 70% to 90% of them singletons. This clonotype was sampled from a man aged 45-60 years with active or convalescent COVID-19. The sequenced sample was peripheral blood. The chain uses TRBV15 and TRBJ2-3; D not resolved. The CDR3 DNA sequence: TGTGCCACCAGCAGAGGGGCCTCCCAAGATACGCAGTATTTT. Translating gives CATSRGASQDTQYF. Looking up the rest from reference TRBV15 and TRBJ2-3 gives the full variable domain: DAMVIQNPRYQVTQFGKPVTLSCSQTLNHNVMYWYQQKSSQAPKLLFHYYDKDFNNEADTPDNFQSRRPNTSFCFLDIRSPGLGDTAMYLCATSRGASQDTQYFGPGTRLTVL.